This TCR beta chain originates from a study of CD8+CD57+ T cells in acquired aplastic anemia. Only patients with CD8+CD57+ cell expansion on flow cytometry were chosen for sequencing. The germline V gene has CDR1 WNHNN and CDR2 SYGVQD (reference sequence). V lost 8 bases and J lost 9, with 17 bases in between. CDR3 size: 14 residues. TCR beta VDJ and CDR3 profiles were obtained from a genomic DNA template. From the reads, TCRdb called clonotypes with MiXCR, one entry per CDR3 protein. The sample shows some 150,000 distinct CDR3 sequences, about two thirds of them seen only once. The TCR comes from a human donor with aplastic anemia. Specimen: sorted CD4+, CD8+, or CD8+CD57+ T cells (not recorded which) from PBMCs. The J gene is TRBJ1-6, the V gene TRBV10-1; maybe TRBD1 (6 bases). CDR3 nucleotides: TGCGCCAGCTCGTCAGGGGTTTCTGCTTCACCCCTCCACTTT. It is translated as CASSSGVSASPLHF.